This T cell receptor beta chain comes out of a study of cytomegalovirus exposure and HLA in healthy donors. Turning to this clone: Its specificity is not known.

This CDR3 is built from 16 residues. V gave up 3 bases and J gave up 3 bases; unmatched junction bases: 4. Germline V gene sequence: CDR1 SEHNR, CDR2 FQNEAQ (reference sequence). Study observations and caveats: There were under 200 TCR beta chains listed as cytomegalovirus-associated. In most subjects, TCR beta sequences reportedly gave accurate predictions of HLA-A and HLA-B alleles. Being productive about 87% or about 30% of the time was typical of most TCR beta V segments in an earlier analysis.

Amplification used 60 Vbeta primers and 13 Jbeta primers. Clones were sequenced by immunoSEQ multiplex PCR, and TCRdb holds only the in-frame ones, with some missing. This repertoire shows 100,000 to 150,000 clones, roughly four fifths found once; its top ten account for less than 2.5%. The TCR sequence derives from a man aged 50 to 60 in good health and CMV-seronegative. The V gene is TRBV7-9, the J gene TRBJ2-3; TRBD1 agrees at 12 bases. The sequencing sample was made of PBMCs. The DNA for the CDR3 is TGTGCCAGCAGCTTCGGGGACAGGGGGCAAACAGATACGCAGTATTTT. The encoded protein is CASSFGDRGQTDTQYF.